This T cell receptor beta chain is drawn from a study of beta chain features in type 1 diabetes. V was pared by 2 bases and J by 5 bases, with 3 bases of the junction left unmatched. Germline V gene data show CDR1 as MNHNS and CDR2 as SASEGT. The CDR3 consists of 13 residues. Expressed TCRB transcripts got sequenced, as all isolated RNA was reverse transcribed. Profiling relied on immunoSEQ multiplex PCR, and the TCRdb table lists in-frame clones only, not all of them. There are 500,000 to 650,000 clones in the sample; 9.5% to 15% occur only once, and roughly 0.12% lies in the top ten. Comments on this clone: Its antigen is undetermined.

Study conclusions and caveats: Significant though moderate, a shortening of TCRB CDR3s appeared in all four CD4+ subsets of Type 1 diabetes patients.

The receptor comes from a man aged 25 to 40 with type 1 diabetes. V usage is TRBV6-1 and J usage is TRBJ2-7, with 7 bases aligning to TRBD1. The sample comprised naive CD4+ T cells from blood. The CDR3 region is CASSEQGVHEQYF. The DNA for the CDR3 is TGTGCCAGCAGTGAACAGGGGGTCCACGAGCAGTACTTC.